Following are 28 T cell receptor beta chains from one sample sequenced in a study of cytomegalovirus exposure and HLA in healthy donors. The primer mix had 60 Vbeta and 13 Jbeta primers. The data were produced by immunoSEQ multiplex PCR, yet TCRdb's version contains in-frame clones alone and is incomplete. The sample gives fewer than 100,000 clones, around three quarters of which show up once; around 17% is in the top ten. The material sequenced was PBMCs. The receptors here all came from a man in his 60s in good health and CMV-seropositive.

The V call is TRBV9, the J call TRBJ1-6, with TRBD1 identical over 9 bases. Trimming removed 0 bases from V and 6 bases from J; junction bases left unmatched: 4. This CDR3 contains 16 residues. The germline gives CDR1 SGDLS, CDR2 YYNGEE. DNA for the CDR3: TGTGCCAGCAGCGTAGGGACAGGGGTAGGTAATTCACCCCTCCACTTT. Amino acid sequence: CASSVGTGVGNSPLHF.

The chain joins TRBV4-3 to TRBJ2-3; 8 bases map to TRBD1. V shed 2 bases and J 1 base; nucleotides not matched to a gene: 5. The length of the CDR3 is 16 residues. Germline values: CDR1 LGHNA, CDR2 YSLEER. This chain's CDR3 is CASSQSTGAGTDTQYF. The DNA of the CDR3 is TGCGCCAGCAGCCAATCGACAGGGGCTGGCACAGATACGCAGTATTTT.

The chain joins TRBV28 to TRBJ2-5, with TRBD2 identical over 7 bases. Germline values: CDR1 MDHEN, CDR2 SYDVKM. The CDR3 loop spans 14 amino acids. Trimming took 6 bases from V and 5 from J; bases not matched to a gene: 9. DNA of the CDR3: TGTGCCAGCAGCACCCCGGGACTACCTGAGACCCAGTACTTC. It specifies CASSTPGLPETQYF.

J is TRBJ2-7 and V is TRBV11-2, with 8 bases that match TRBD1. The V segment lost 5 bases and the J segment 3 bases; nucleotides outside the gene matches: 9. Germline CDR1 and CDR2: SGHAT and FQNNGV. The CDR3 length is 15 residues. This CDR3 is CASSRTGTGVYEQYF. Written as DNA, the CDR3 is TGTGCCAGCAGCAGAACCGGGACAGGAGTCTACGAGCAGTACTTC.

This clone is a singleton in its sample. DNA of the CDR3: TGTGCCTGGAGTGGCCAGAGAGCGGGCTCCTACGAGCAGTACTTC. This encodes CAWSGQRAGSYEQYF. The gene calls are TRBV30 and TRBJ2-7; D possibly corresponds to TRBD2 (6 bases). Germline loops: CDR1 GTSNPN, CDR2 SVGIG (reference sequence). The CDR3 is 15 residues long. V was shortened by 1 base and J by 0 bases, with 13 bases between the two germline ends.

The genes are TRBV6-6 and TRBJ2-3, with D possibly matching TRBD2 (6 bases). CDR3 length equals 9 residues. Germline values: CDR1 MNHNY, CDR2 SVGAGI (reference sequence). Trimming pared 11 bases from V and 6 bases from J, leaving 6 bases between. This CDR3 reads CAAGDTQYF. CDR3 coding DNA: TGTGCCGCGGGGGATACGCAGTATTTT.

The rearrangement joins TRBV2 to TRBJ2-5; 9 bases match TRBD1. V shed 7 bases and J 4 bases; nucleotides not matched to a gene: 10. The germline CDR1 and CDR2 sequences are SNHLY and FYNNEI. The CDR3 is 15 amino acids. CDR3 DNA: TGTGCCAGCAACCCGGGACAGGGTTCATCAGAGACCCAGTACTTC. This sequence encodes CASNPGQGSSETQYF.

The chain is built from TRBV13 and TRBJ1-6, with TRBD1 as a possible D gene (5 bases). V was clipped by 2 bases and J by 10 bases, with 15 bases between them. Germline V gene sequence: CDR1 PRHDT, CDR2 FYEKMQ (reference sequence). This CDR3 comprises 15 residues. The CDR3 DNA sequence: TGTGCCAGCAGCTTAAAACAGGTCGTGGGGTCACCCCTCCACTTT. Its protein product is CASSLKQVVGSPLHF.

The count of this clone is one. V gene TRBV4-1 combines with J gene TRBJ2-5; 7 bases map to TRBD2. V trimming: 0 bases; J trimming: 1 base; junction bases outside the gene matches: 2. The germline V gene encodes CDR1 MGHRA and CDR2 YSYEKL. This CDR3 has 15 amino acids. The CDR3 region has the DNA TGCGCCAGCAGCCAAGACGGCGGGGGCCAAGAGACCCAGTACTTC. Translated: CASSQDGGGQETQYF.

This clone was counted a single time. The chain uses TRBV5-4 and TRBJ1-2, with D possibly matching TRBD1 (6 bases). Per the germline V gene, CDR1 is SGHNT and CDR2 is YYREEE (reference sequence). The CDR3 runs to 16 residues. The V gene lost 4 bases and the J gene lost 0 bases, with 16 bases spanning the gap. The CDR3 loop is CASSPGGAPANYGYTF. The CDR3 DNA reads as TGTGCCAGCAGCCCGGGGGGGGCGCCAGCTAACTATGGCTACACCTTC. Full variable domain (missing parts from reference TRBV5-4 and TRBJ1-2): ETGVTQSPTHLIKTRGQQVTLRCSSQSGHNTVSWYQQALGQGPQFIFQYYREEENGRGNFPPRFSGLQFPNYSSELNVNALELDDSALYLCASSPGGAPANYGYTFGSGTRLTVV.

This chain joins TRBV6-1 and TRBJ1-1, with 10 bases lining up with TRBD1. The CDR3 spans 13 residues. Per the germline V gene, CDR1 is MNHNS and CDR2 is SASEGT. With 6 bases clipped from V and 5 bases from J, the junction kept 3 bases outside the gene matches. Here the CDR3 DNA reads TGTGCCAGCAGACGGGACAGGGGTACTGAAGCTTTCTTT. Translation: CASRRDRGTEAFF.

This chain uses TRBV6-6 with TRBJ1-1, with TRBD1 matching over 7 bases. In germline, CDR1 is MNHNY, CDR2 SVGAGI (reference sequence). The V gene end was trimmed by 5 bases and the J gene end by 13 bases; junction bases not matched to a gene: 4. The CDR3 is 10 amino acids. CDR3 coding DNA: TGTGCCAGCAGTGGACAGGCAGTTTTCTTT. The encoded protein is CASSGQAVFF.

The chain links TRBV19 to TRBJ1-2; no clear D. The length of the CDR3 is 12 residues. Per the germline V gene, CDR1 is LNHDA and CDR2 is SQIVND (reference sequence). Deletions cut 8 bases from V and 2 bases from J, with 9 bases between. The CDR3 DNA follows: TGTGCCAGTCGGTGGTCCAACTATGGCTACACCTTC. It encodes CASRWSNYGYTF. Combining the CDR3 with reference TRBV19 and TRBJ1-2 gives the whole variable domain DGGITQSPKYLFRKEGQNVTLSCEQNLNHDAMYWYRQDPGQGLRLIYYSQIVNDFQKGDIAEGYSVSREKKESFPLTVTSAQKNPTAFYLCASRWSNYGYTFGSGTRLTVV.

The chain employs TRBV5-5 and TRBJ2-1; the match to TRBD2 covers 9 bases. V lost 2 bases, J lost 6 bases, and 9 bases stayed unmatched. The CDR3 covers 16 residues. CDR1 and CDR2 from the germline V gene are SGHKS and YYEKEE (reference sequence). The CDR3 loop is CASSFKGGGGTNEQFF. The DNA for the CDR3 is TGTGCCAGCAGCTTTAAGGGCGGGGGGGGGACCAATGAGCAGTTCTTC.

V gene TRBV2 combines with J gene TRBJ2-2; 7 positions agree with TRBD2. V lost 5 bases and J lost 8; bases outside the gene matches: 8. Germline V gives CDR1 SNHLY, CDR2 FYNNEI. The CDR3 loop spans 14 amino acids. The CDR3 sequence: CASSWTREEGELFF. CDR3 nucleotides: TGTGCCAGCAGTTGGACTAGAGAGGAAGGGGAGCTGTTTTTT.

The V and J genes are TRBV7-2 and TRBJ2-3; D is ambiguous. Germline CDR1 reads SGHTA; CDR2 reads FQGNSA. This CDR3 spans 17 amino acids. V was trimmed by 5 bases and J by 1 base, leaving 19 bases between them. In DNA, the CDR3 is TGTGCCAGCAGCATACCTACGTGGTACCGGGGCACAGATACGCAGTATTTT. This gives the protein CASSIPTWYRGTDTQYF.

V gene TRBV18 combines with J gene TRBJ1-5; D gene ambiguous. Trimming took 4 bases from V and 2 from J, leaving 15 bases between them. Germline V gene lookup returns CDR1 KGHSH and CDR2 LQKENI. CDR3 size: 16 residues. The CDR3 here is CASSRVQGSGNQPQHF. CDR3 sequence (DNA): TGTGCCAGCTCACGGGTACAAGGGAGCGGCAATCAGCCCCAGCATTTT. Supplemented by reference TRBV18 and TRBJ1-5, the full variable domain reads NAGVMQNPRHLVRRRGQEARLRCSPMKGHSHVYWYRQLPEEGLKFMVYLQKENIIDESGMPKERFSAEFPKEGPSILRIQQVVRGDSAAYFCASSRVQGSGNQPQHFGDGTRLSIL.

The rearrangement links TRBV5-4 to TRBJ1-1, with D maybe TRBD1 (6 bases). The CDR3 is made up of 13 amino acids. Trimming shortened V by 4 bases and J by 8 bases, and 15 bases separated the two germline ends. Germline CDR1 SGHNT, CDR2 YYREEE (reference sequence). This chain's CDR3 is CASSPLIQGEAFF. In nucleotides, the CDR3 is TGTGCCAGCAGCCCCCTCATCCAGGGGGAAGCTTTCTTT.

The chain carries TRBV28 and TRBJ2-5, with D unresolved. Germline V gives CDR1 MDHEN, CDR2 SYDVKM. This CDR3 contains 14 residues. V lost 6 bases and J lost 1, with 12 bases in between. This CDR3 reads CASRRVVPQETQYF. The CDR3 region has the DNA TGTGCCAGCAGGCGAGTCGTACCCCAAGAGACCCAGTACTTC. The variable domain in full, with the rest retrieved from reference TRBV28 and TRBJ2-5, is DVKVTQSSRYLVKRTGEKVFLECVQDMDHENMFWYRQDPGLGLRLIYFSYDVKMKEKGDIPEGYSVSREKKERFSLILESASTNQTSMYLCASRRVVPQETQYFGPGTRLLVL.

This chain uses TRBV19 with TRBJ2-2; TRBD1 aligns across 8 bases. This CDR3 is 16 amino acids long. Germline V lookup: CDR1 LNHDA, CDR2 SQIVND (reference sequence). V lost 5 bases, J lost 4 bases, and 9 bases stayed unmatched. The CDR3 nucleotides are TGTGCCAGTAGTCCCGGACAGGGAAAACTCACCGGGGAGCTGTTTTTT. It codes for CASSPGQGKLTGELFF.

The rearrangement uses TRBV19 and TRBJ2-7, with 8 bases matching TRBD1. CDR3 length: 15 residues. CDR1 LNHDA and CDR2 SQIVND come from the germline V gene (reference sequence). V lost 6 bases and J lost 1; bases outside the gene matches: 8. CDR3 sequence reads: CASRSTGTGSYEQYF. The CDR3 DNA sequence: TGTGCCAGTAGGTCGACCGGGACAGGTTCCTACGAGCAGTACTTC.

Worth noting for this clone: A junction end diverges from the germline sequence, so it may reflect a read error. The sample holds other DNA sequences that translate to the same CDR3. In DNA, the CDR3 is TGCGCTAGCAGCCATGGGACAGGGATTGGTGAGCAGTTCTTC. Protein sequence: CASSHGTGIGEQFF. The chain has TRBV4-1 and TRBJ2-1, with TRBD1 matching 9 bases. This CDR3 contains 14 residues. Germline CDR1 is MGHRA and CDR2 is YSYEKL.

The chain is built from TRBV5-1 and TRBJ2-7, with TRBD1 identical over 10 bases. Germline V gene data show CDR1 as SGHRS and CDR2 as YFSETQ. Germline trimming cut 3 bases from V and 4 bases from J; bases unmatched to any gene: 7. This CDR3 has 15 amino acids. In DNA form, the CDR3 reads TGCGCCAGCAGCTACCTGACAGGGGGCGGTTACGAGCAGTACTTC. Amino acids: CASSYLTGGGYEQYF.

The genes are TRBV12-5 and TRBJ1-2; 9 bases fit TRBD1. Germline CDR1 is LGHNT and CDR2 is FRNRAP. The trim removed 6 bases at V and 5 bases at J, leaving 25 bases unmatched. CDR3 length: 20 residues. The CDR3 region is CASGPGFGQGKILGIYGYTF. CDR3 in DNA: TGTGCTAGTGGACCTGGCTTCGGACAGGGGAAGATTCTCGGGATATATGGCTACACCTTC. The whole variable domain, filled in from reference TRBV12-5 and TRBJ1-2, reads DARVTQTPRHKVTEMGQEVTMRCQPILGHNTVFWYRQTMMQGLELLAYFRNRAPLDDSGMPKDRFSAEMPDATLATLKIQPSEPRDSAVYFCASGPGFGQGKILGIYGYTFGSGTRLTVV.

V usage is TRBV6-1 and J usage is TRBJ2-1, with 9 bases lining up with TRBD1. CDR3 length: 13 residues. Germline V lookup: CDR1 MNHNS, CDR2 SASEGT. The junction had 1 base not matched to a gene; V was cut back by 10 bases and J by 0 bases. CDR3 protein: CAMGQGSYNEQFF. For the CDR3, the DNA is TGTGCCATGGGACAGGGCTCCTACAATGAGCAGTTCTTC.

This clone was seen once. The chain uses TRBV30 and TRBJ2-3, with a tentative D call TRBD2 (5 bases). From germline, CDR1 is GTSNPN and CDR2 SVGIG (reference sequence). The CDR3 contains 13 residues. V was shortened by 4 bases and J by 1 base, with 9 bases between the two germline ends. The CDR3 spells CAWTPRGTDTQYF. The CDR3, as DNA: TGTGCCTGGACCCCGAGGGGCACAGATACGCAGTATTTT.

The chain joins TRBV29-1 to TRBJ1-1; 8 nucleotides match TRBD1. This CDR3 contains 13 residues. J was trimmed by 5 bases and V by 0 bases; bases with no gene match: 2. The germline V gene encodes CDR1 SQVTM and CDR2 ANQGSEA. CDR3 amino acids: CSVEDWTGTEAFF. CDR3 nucleotide sequence: TGCAGCGTTGAAGACTGGACAGGGACTGAAGCTTTCTTT. The full variable domain, completed using reference TRBV29-1 and TRBJ1-1, is SAVISQKPSRDICQRGTSLTIQCQVDSQVTMMFWYRQQPGQSLTLIATANQGSEATYESGFVIDKFPISRPNLTFSTLTVSNMSPEDSSIYLCSVEDWTGTEAFFGQGTRLTVV.

This clone was found a few times. The J gene is TRBJ2-1, the V gene TRBV7-9; D remains unclear. The V end was cut by 5 bases, the J end by 9 bases, with 11 bases between. Looked up from germline, CDR1 is SEHNR and CDR2 is FQNEAQ (reference sequence). CDR3 length: 12 amino acids. The CDR3 region has the DNA TGTGCCAGCAGCCGCCTATTCGGTGAGCAGTTCTTC. This gives the protein CASSRLFGEQFF.